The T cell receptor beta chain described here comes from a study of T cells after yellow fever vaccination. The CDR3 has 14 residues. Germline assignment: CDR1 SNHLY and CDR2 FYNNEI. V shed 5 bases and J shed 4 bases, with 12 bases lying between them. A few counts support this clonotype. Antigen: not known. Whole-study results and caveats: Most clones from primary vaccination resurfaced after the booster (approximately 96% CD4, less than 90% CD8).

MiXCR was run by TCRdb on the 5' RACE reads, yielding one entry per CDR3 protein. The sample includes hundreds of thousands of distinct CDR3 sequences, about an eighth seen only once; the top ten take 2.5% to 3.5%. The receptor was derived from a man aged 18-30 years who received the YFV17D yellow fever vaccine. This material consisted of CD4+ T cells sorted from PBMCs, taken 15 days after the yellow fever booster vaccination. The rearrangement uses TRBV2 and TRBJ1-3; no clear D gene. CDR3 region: CASSNPEPGNTIYF. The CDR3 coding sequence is TGTGCCAGCAGTAACCCCGAACCAGGAAACACCATATATTTT.